This entry lists 20 T cell receptor beta chains sequenced from one sample in a study of blood T cell repertoires in COVID-19 (TCRdb year 2020). To prepare the library, the immunoSEQ multiplex PCR assay was applied. TCRdb provides this immuneACCESS table in a form limited to in-frame rearrangements. Some clones are lacking; in checked studies, under half of them reflect an unresolved V gene, and why the rest are absent is not known. The sample table contains about 130,000 clones; only one count was recorded for around 78% of them. The ten largest clones add up to 10% to 14% of the sample. The specimen was peripheral blood. Every receptor here comes from a human donor in a cohort sampled during active COVID-19.

This chain uses TRBV5-1 with TRBJ1-4; TRBD1 aligns across 8 bases. The V segment lost 4 bases and the J segment 5 bases; nucleotides outside the gene matches: 7. The V gene's germline CDR1 is SGHRS and CDR2 YFSETQ. The CDR3 extends over 15 amino acids. CDR3 residues: CASSVTGARNEKLFF. CDR3 bases: TGCGCCAGCAGCGTGACAGGGGCGAGGAATGAAAAACTGTTTTTT.

The chain joins TRBV6-6 to TRBJ1-1; 8 bases fit TRBD1. Trimming cost V 6 bases and J 4 bases; bases outside gene matches: 7. Germline-derived CDR1 and CDR2 are MNHNY and SVGAGI (reference sequence). This CDR3 has 14 residues. The CDR3 nucleotides are TGTGCCAGCAGAGGACAGGGTCCGAGCACTGAAGCTTTCTTT. This gives the protein CASRGQGPSTEAFF.

The chain has TRBV6-6 and TRBJ1-1; no clear D gene. V dropped 2 bases and J dropped 1 base, with 8 bases sitting between them. Germline lookup yields CDR1 MNHNY and CDR2 SVGAGI (reference sequence). The CDR3 spans 14 residues. The CDR3 spells CASSYIGGNTEAFF. CDR3 nucleotide sequence: TGTGCCAGCAGTTACATCGGAGGGAACACTGAAGCTTTCTTT.

V is TRBV7-8 and J is TRBJ2-7, with TRBD2 as a possible D gene (6 bases). The V and J ends lost 5 bases and 5 bases respectively, with 28 bases between them. Germline-derived CDR1 and CDR2 are SGHVS and FQNEAQ. CDR3 length equals 18 residues. The CDR3 sequence: CASSPRRGSGLVGHEQYF. The CDR3 DNA reads TGTGCCAGCAGCCCCCGCCGGGGAAGCGGGCTTGTCGGCCACGAGCAGTACTTC.

The CDR3 nucleotides read TGCGCCAGCAGCTTGACTAGCGGACAATTATCCTACGAGCAGTACTTC. Its translation: CASSLTSGQLSYEQYF. This chain connects TRBV5-1 to TRBJ2-7, with TRBD2 matching 8 bases. The CDR3 has 16 residues. Germline CDR1 SGHRS, CDR2 YFSETQ. V lost 1 base and J lost 1; bases outside the gene matches: 7.

The chain employs TRBV7-8 and TRBJ2-1, with D possibly matching TRBD2 (6 bases). The V end lost 3 bases, the J end lost 3 bases, and 9 bases lay between the germline ends. The CDR3 contains 14 residues. CDR1 and CDR2 from the germline V gene are SGHVS and FQNEAQ. CDR3 region: CASSLGGGYNEQFF. The CDR3, as DNA: TGTGCCAGCAGCTTGGGGGGAGGCTACAATGAGCAGTTCTTC.

The gene calls are TRBV7-9 and TRBJ1-4, with D possibly TRBD1 on 6 matching bases. This CDR3 has 15 amino acids. Trimming pared 0 bases from V and 4 bases from J, leaving 9 bases between. From germline, CDR1 is SEHNR and CDR2 FQNEAQ (reference sequence). The DNA of the CDR3 is TGTGCCAGCAGCTTAGCCCCGGACAGTAATGAAAAACTGTTTTTT. The encoded protein is CASSLAPDSNEKLFF.

The chain joins TRBV25-1 to TRBJ1-2; TRBD1 is a possible D gene (5 bases). Germline V gene sequence: CDR1 MGHDK, CDR2 SYGVNS. The CDR3 length is 13 residues. Trimming cost V 3 bases and J 3 bases, with 8 bases left between them. CDR3 residues: CASSEDTYYGYTF. CDR3 bases: TGTGCCAGCAGTGAGGACACTTACTATGGCTACACCTTC.

The V and J genes are TRBV6-5 and TRBJ1-5, with D possibly TRBD1 on 5 matching bases. CDR3 length: 15 residues. Germline V lookup: CDR1 MNHEY, CDR2 SVGAGI. Trimming took 2 bases from V and 4 from J, leaving 12 bases between them. CDR3 DNA: TGTGCCAGCAGTTACGCGGGGGGAGCAAATCAGCCCCAGCATTTT. Translation: CASSYAGGANQPQHF.

V is TRBV6-4 and J is TRBJ2-1, with D possibly TRBD2 on 6 matching bases. Trimming took off 3 bases at V and 4 bases at J, with 13 bases between the two ends. The CDR3 extends over 15 amino acids. Germline V gene lookup returns CDR1 MRHNA and CDR2 SNTAGT. The CDR3 DNA reads as TGTGCCAGCAGTGAGGCTAGCGAAGATTACAATGAGCAGTTCTTC. Its translation: CASSEASEDYNEQFF.

The chain carries TRBV5-1 and TRBJ1-2, with D perhaps TRBD1 (5 bases). This CDR3 comprises 14 residues. The V and J ends lost 0 bases and 6 bases respectively, with 12 bases between them. Germline assignment: CDR1 SGHRS and CDR2 YFSETQ. The CDR3 sequence: CASSLAWGQNGYTF. CDR3 nucleotide sequence: TGCGCCAGCAGCTTGGCCTGGGGCCAAAATGGCTACACCTTC.

This clone was seen a single time. The V and J genes are TRBV10-2 and TRBJ2-6; 11 nucleotides match TRBD1. CDR3 length: 19 residues. The V segment lost 2 bases and the J segment 1 base; nucleotides outside the gene matches: 7. From germline, CDR1 is WSHSY and CDR2 SAAADI. The CDR3 DNA follows: TGCGCCAGCAGTGAGGGGGACAGGGGGAGGGTTTCTGGGGCCAACGTCCTGACTTTC. It is translated as CASSEGDRGRVSGANVLTF.

This chain uses TRBV29-1 with TRBJ2-2; TRBD2 aligns across 9 bases. The V and J ends lost 2 bases and 6 bases, in that order; junction bases with no gene match: 4. The CDR3 is made up of 14 amino acids. Germline V gene sequence: CDR1 SQVTM, CDR2 ANQGSEA. The chain's CDR3 is CSVEQRGAPGELFF. CDR3 nucleotide sequence: TGCAGCGTTGAACAGCGGGGGGCCCCCGGGGAGCTGTTTTTT.

The gene calls are TRBV6-5 and TRBJ2-7; perhaps TRBD2 as D (6 bases). V dropped 5 bases and J dropped 7 bases, with 18 bases sitting between them. The germline CDR1 and CDR2 sequences are MNHEY and SVGAGI. This CDR3 has 14 amino acids. CDR3: CASSPTGVIREQYF. The CDR3 nucleotides are TGTGCCAGCAGTCCCACGGGGGTAATTAGGGAGCAGTACTTC.

This clone has a single count. V and J are TRBV18 and TRBJ1-1; D gene unclear. The V end lost 0 bases, the J end lost 2 bases, and 10 bases lay between the germline ends. This CDR3 has 15 residues. The germline gives CDR1 KGHSH, CDR2 LQKENI. This CDR3 reads CASSPPYGLNTEAFF. The CDR3 nucleotides read TGTGCCAGCTCACCACCGTACGGGTTAAACACTGAAGCTTTCTTT.

The V and J genes are TRBV3-1 (or the pseudogene TRBV3-2) and TRBJ2-6; TRBD1 matches 7 bases. CDR3 length equals 18 residues. The germline V gene has CDR1 LGHDT and CDR2 YNNKEL (reference sequence). The V segment lost 1 base and the J segment 2 bases; nucleotides outside the gene matches: 8. The CDR3 region has the DNA TGTGCCAGCAGCCAAGTAACCTCAGGGACAGCTGGGGCCAACGTCCTGACTTTC. Protein: CASSQVTSGTAGANVLTF.

The chain recombines TRBV25-1 with TRBJ1-4; the D is unclear. The CDR3 runs to 15 residues. In germline, CDR1 is MGHDK, CDR2 SYGVNS. The V and J ends lost 0 bases and 8 bases respectively, with 13 bases between them. The DNA for the CDR3 is TGTGCCAGCAGTGAATACGGCCGGAGTGGAGAAAAACTGTTTTTT. This translates into CASSEYGRSGEKLFF.

V gene TRBV12-3 or TRBV12-4 combines with J gene TRBJ1-1; the match to TRBD1 covers 8 bases. With V trimmed by 6 bases and J by 4 bases, 4 bases remained unmatched. CDR3 length: 13 amino acids. CDR3 DNA: TGTGCCAGCAGGTGGACAGGGAGCACTGAAGCTTTCTTT. This gives the protein CASRWTGSTEAFF.

The chain has TRBV3-1 (or the pseudogene TRBV3-2) and TRBJ2-5; a weak D match, TRBD1 (5 bases). Deletions cut 1 base from V and 5 bases from J, with 8 bases between. Germline V CDR1 and CDR2: LGHDT, YNNKEL (reference sequence). The length of the CDR3 is 13 residues. The CDR3, as DNA: TGTGCCAGCAGCCAAGTCAGGGCCGAGACCCAGTACTTC. As protein: CASSQVRAETQYF.

The chain links TRBV11-2 to TRBJ2-7; tentative D call: TRBD1 (5 bases). This CDR3 comprises 12 residues. The V gene's germline CDR1 is SGHAT and CDR2 FQNNGV. V dropped 4 bases and J dropped 7 bases, with 11 bases sitting between them. CDR3 nucleotide sequence: TGTGCCAGCAGCTCGAACAGGTTGGAGCAGTACTTC. This gives the protein CASSSNRLEQYF.